The 18 T cell receptor beta chains listed next were all sequenced from one sample in a study of blood T cell repertoires in COVID-19. Measured with immunoSEQ multiplex PCR; TCRdb has only the in-frame clones, and not every one. The sample gives 150,000 to 200,000 clones, 79% of which show up once; approximately 15% is in the top ten. Sequences were obtained from peripheral blood. These receptors were obtained from a man in his sixties with active or convalescent COVID-19.

This clone was picked up a small number of times. The V gene is TRBV28, the J gene TRBJ1-5, with 9 nucleotides matching TRBD1. CDR1 and CDR2 (germline): MDHEN, SYDVKM. The CDR3 is made up of 15 amino acids. V lost 5 bases, J lost 6 bases, and 8 bases stayed unmatched. In DNA form, the CDR3 reads TGTGCCAGCAGTCAAATAACAGGGGGCGTTCAGCCCCAGCATTTT. It encodes CASSQITGGVQPQHF.

In this sample, this clone turned up once. This chain joins TRBV21-1 and TRBJ2-7; the listed D gene, TRBD2, was not tested against the DNA. TRBV21-1 corresponds to a pseudogene. This CDR3 is built from 15 residues. The CDR3 DNA follows: TGTGCCAGCAACGTTCGAGGGGAGGGCGGCGACGAGCAGTACTTC. Its translation is CASNVRGEGGDEQYF.

This clone was counted ten times or more. CDR3 loop: CASRPGGRTEAFF. The CDR3 region has the DNA TGTGCCAGCAGACCAGGGGGCCGAACTGAAGCTTTCTTT. The gene calls are TRBV11-2 and TRBJ1-1; 8 nucleotides line up with TRBD1. The germline CDR1 and CDR2 sequences are SGHAT and FQNNGV. Trimming took 6 bases from V and 5 from J; bases not matched to a gene: 5. This CDR3 spans 13 amino acids.

In this sample, this clone turned up many times. V usage is TRBV6-4 and J usage is TRBJ2-3, with 9 positions matching TRBD1. This CDR3 comprises 15 residues. The germline gives CDR1 MRHNA, CDR2 SNTAGT. Unmatched junction bases numbered 6, after V lost 6 bases and J lost 2 bases. This chain's CDR3 is CASRKGTGPTDTQYF. The DNA for the CDR3 is TGTGCCAGCAGGAAAGGGACAGGGCCCACAGATACGCAGTATTTT.

V usage is TRBV6-2 or TRBV6-3 and J usage is TRBJ2-2; 10 bases match TRBD2. The germline V gene has CDR1 MNHEY and CDR2 SVGEGT. With 5 bases clipped from V and 4 bases from J, the junction kept 7 bases outside the gene matches. The CDR3 is made up of 16 amino acids. The DNA of the CDR3 is TGTGCCAGCAGTACCCAAGCGGGAGGGCCCACCGGGGAGCTGTTTTTT. It translates to CASSTQAGGPTGELFF.

J is TRBJ2-7 and V is TRBV6-2 or TRBV6-3, with 7 bases matching TRBD2. The CDR3 is made up of 17 amino acids. The germline V gene has CDR1 MNHEY and CDR2 SVGEGT. With V trimmed by 4 bases and J by 7 bases, 19 bases remained unmatched. The CDR3 nucleotides read TGTGCCAGCAGTTCGGGCGGGGGACTCTACGGTATGGTTGAGCAGTACTTC. It codes for CASSSGGGLYGMVEQYF.

This chain connects TRBV20-1 to TRBJ1-2; TRBD1 might be the D (6 bases). In germline, CDR1 is DFQATT, CDR2 SNEGSKA (reference sequence). This CDR3 is 10 amino acids long. V shed 5 bases and J shed 8 bases, with 9 bases lying between them. CDR3 region: CSALGAGYTF. CDR3 nucleotide sequence: TGCAGTGCTTTGGGGGCGGGCTACACCTTC.

V and J are TRBV11-3 and TRBJ2-3, with D uncertain. Germline values: CDR1 SGHNT, CDR2 YENEEA. There are 13 residues in the CDR3. V dropped 5 bases and J dropped 6 bases, with 12 bases sitting between them. CDR3 coding DNA: TGTGCCAGCAGCCTCTCGGGTCGCGATACGCAGTATTTT. Translated, it gives CASSLSGRDTQYF.

The chain has TRBV7-8 and TRBJ2-7; TRBD1 matches 9 bases. Germline CDR1 is SGHVS and CDR2 is FQNEAQ. This CDR3 contains 15 residues. V dropped 4 bases and J dropped 1; count of bases not matched to a gene: 5. CDR3 in DNA: TGTGCCAGCAGCTACAGGGACAGGGCTTCCTACGAGCAGTACTTC. Residues: CASSYRDRASYEQYF.

This clone was seen more than once but under ten times. The chain is built from TRBV27 and TRBJ2-2; 11 bases align to TRBD1. Trimming cost V 1 base and J 0 bases; bases outside gene matches: 13. Germline CDR1 MNHEY, CDR2 SMNVEV (reference sequence). This CDR3 comprises 21 residues. The CDR3 DNA sequence: TGTGCCAGCAGTTTATTCCGGACAGGGGGCCGTTTTCGCCCGAACACCGGGGAGCTGTTTTTT. It is translated as CASSLFRTGGRFRPNTGELFF.

The chain uses TRBV5-4 and TRBJ2-1, with D unclear. Trimming left V 2 bases short and J 8 bases short, with 5 bases between. In germline, CDR1 is SGHNT, CDR2 YYREEE (reference sequence). The CDR3 runs to 11 residues. The CDR3 region has the DNA TGTGCCAGCAGCTTCAGCGATGAGCAGTTCTTC. This codes for CASSFSDEQFF. Together with reference TRBV5-4 and TRBJ2-1, the CDR3 gives the full variable domain: ETGVTQSPTHLIKTRGQQVTLRCSSQSGHNTVSWYQQALGQGPQFIFQYYREEENGRGNFPPRFSGLQFPNYSSELNVNALELDDSALYLCASSFSDEQFFGPGTRLTVL.

This rearrangement joins TRBV7-2 to TRBJ2-5; 9 positions match TRBD1. The CDR3 has 15 amino acids. The germline V gene encodes CDR1 SGHTA and CDR2 FQGNSA. V was pared by 3 bases and J by 3 bases, with 5 bases of the junction left unmatched. The CDR3 sequence is CASSLVGQGEETQYF. The CDR3 DNA reads TGTGCCAGCAGCTTGGTGGGACAGGGAGAAGAGACCCAGTACTTC.

The chain has TRBV13 and TRBJ2-7, with D hard to call. CDR3 length equals 13 residues. Between the trimmed V and J ends, which lost 0 bases and 2 bases, there was a span of 5 bases. Germline CDR1 PRHDT, CDR2 FYEKMQ (reference sequence). The CDR3 DNA is TGTGCCAGCAGCTTAGGTCAGACCTACGAGCAGTACTTC. Amino acid sequence: CASSLGQTYEQYF.

The chain carries TRBV15 and TRBJ2-7, with 9 bases identical to TRBD1. The CDR3 loop spans 16 amino acids. CDR1 LNHNV and CDR2 YYDKDF come from the germline V gene (reference sequence). The V segment lost 5 bases and the J segment 3 bases; nucleotides outside the gene matches: 11. CDR3 coding DNA: TGTGCCACCAGCGGTGGACTGGACAGGGGAGGCTACGAGCAGTACTTC. Protein product: CATSGGLDRGGYEQYF.

This clone was seen a handful of times. This rearrangement joins TRBV18 to TRBJ2-7, with 7 bases matching TRBD2. The V gene end was trimmed by 0 bases and the J gene end by 0 bases; junction bases not matched to a gene: 5. The V gene's germline CDR1 is KGHSH and CDR2 LQKENI. The CDR3 extends over 16 amino acids. DNA of the CDR3: TGTGCCAGCTCACCACCGGGCGGGAGTGGCTCCTACGAGCAGTACTTC. As protein: CASSPPGGSGSYEQYF.

This clone was recorded once. The chain combines TRBV23-1 with TRBJ2-7; 7 nucleotides match TRBD2. TRBV23-1 is known as an ORF, though its function is uncertain. The CDR3 is 18 amino acids. V trimming: 2 bases; J trimming: 1 base; junction bases outside the gene matches: 14. In DNA, the CDR3 is TGCGCCAGCAGTCAAAACCCCCTTGCGGAGCGGGGTTCCTACGAGCAGTACTTC. It is translated as CASSQNPLAERGSYEQYF.

The chain is built from TRBV7-9 and TRBJ1-1; no firm D call. Deletions cut 6 bases from V and 1 base from J, with 15 bases between. The CDR3 extends over 15 amino acids. Germline V gives CDR1 SEHNR, CDR2 FQNEAQ (reference sequence). CDR3 in amino acids: CASRPPGDGNTEAFF. The CDR3 DNA reads as TGTGCCAGCAGACCTCCCGGGGATGGGAACACTGAAGCTTTCTTT. Using reference TRBV7-9 and TRBJ1-1 for the parts outside the CDR3, the full variable domain is DTGVSQNPRHKITKRGQNVTFRCDPISEHNRLYWYRQTLGQGPEFLTYFQNEAQLEKSRLLSDRFSAERPKGSFSTLEIQRTEQGDSAMYLCASRPPGDGNTEAFFGQGTRLTVV.

This sequence joins TRBV2 and TRBJ1-1; perhaps TRBD1 as D (6 bases). The CDR3 consists of 13 residues. The V gene lost 6 bases and the J gene lost 2 bases, with 10 bases spanning the gap. The germline CDR1 and CDR2 sequences are SNHLY and FYNNEI. CDR3 in amino acids: CASRGDINTEAFF. CDR3 nucleotide sequence: TGTGCCAGCAGGGGGGACATAAACACTGAAGCTTTCTTT.